Sequencing of this TCR beta chain was carried out in a study of OX40 agonist ivuxolimab in advanced cancers. CDR1 and CDR2 from the germline V gene are SEHNR and FQNEAQ (reference sequence). The length of the CDR3 is 14 residues. Trimming took off 3 bases at V and 0 bases at J, with 8 bases between the two ends. Assay: immunoSEQ multiplex PCR; the TCRdb copy retains only in-frame clones and omits some. The repertoire holds roughly 19,000 clones, with approximately 70% as singletons. The genes are TRBV7-9 and TRBJ1-1, with a weak D call TRBD1 (5 bases). The sequence was obtained from an adult with an advanced solid tumor such as melanoma, head and neck, liver or kidney cancer. This material consisted of CD4+ or CD8+ T cells sorted from blood, taken in a trial of the OX40 agonist ivuxolimab. The CDR3 sequence: CASSLTTVNTEAFF. The CDR3 DNA is TGTGCCAGCAGCTTGACGACAGTGAACACTGAAGCTTTCTTT.